Here is one T cell receptor (beta chain) with its context. The antigen remains unidentified. The sample is drawn from a study of graft-versus-host responses after intestinal transplantation. Study-level background: The recipients all started with anti-thymocyte globulin induction and then took tacrolimus and steroids for about three years. Study results and limitations: Peak levels of circulating GvH clones tracked with early post-transplant HvG declines. Within the allografts of patients who had graft-donor T cell macrochimerism, graft-versus-host to host-versus-graft clonal ratios were high. Recipient marrow showed GvH clones, some seen first in ileum or blood.

Processing released intraepithelial and lamina propria lymphocytes from the graft tissue. TCRdb keeps only in-frame clones here, not all; method: immunoSEQ multiplex PCR. The repertoire holds fewer than 6,500 clones, with roughly 72% as singletons. J gave up 0 bases and V 7 bases, and 7 bases lay outside the gene matches. The CDR3 is made up of 15 amino acids. Germline V gene data show CDR1 as LGHNT and CDR2 as FRNRAP. The TCR sequence derives from a human patient who received an intestinal transplant, so some T cells may come from the graft donor. The specimen comprised ileum tissue, sampled just under 260 days after intestinal transplant. The genes are TRBV12-5 and TRBJ1-1; 8 bases are a match to TRBD1. CDR3 residues: CASEDRQGMNTEAFF. The CDR3, as DNA: TGTGCTAGTGAGGACCGACAGGGGATGAACACTGAAGCTTTCTTT.